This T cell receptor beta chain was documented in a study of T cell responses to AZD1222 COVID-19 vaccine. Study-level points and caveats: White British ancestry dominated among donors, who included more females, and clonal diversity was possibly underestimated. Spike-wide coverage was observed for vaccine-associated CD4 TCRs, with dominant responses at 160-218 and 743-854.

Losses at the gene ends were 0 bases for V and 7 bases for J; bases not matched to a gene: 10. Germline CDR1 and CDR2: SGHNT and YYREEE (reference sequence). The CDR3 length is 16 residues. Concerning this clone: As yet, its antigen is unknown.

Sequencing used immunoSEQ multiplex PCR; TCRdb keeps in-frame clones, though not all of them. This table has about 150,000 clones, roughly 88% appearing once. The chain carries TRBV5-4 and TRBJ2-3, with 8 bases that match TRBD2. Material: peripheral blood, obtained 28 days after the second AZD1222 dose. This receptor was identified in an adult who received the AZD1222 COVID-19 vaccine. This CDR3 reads CASSLAIGGGLHTQYF. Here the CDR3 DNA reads TGTGCCAGCAGCTTGGCCATCGGGGGGGGCCTTCATACGCAGTATTTT.